This T cell receptor (beta chain) was sequenced in a study of circulating and synovial CD4+ cells in juvenile arthritis. Concerning this clone itself: No antigen is known for it. The same CDR3 can be traced to other DNA sequences in this sample.

Findings and caveats of the study: CPL and bulk CD4 samples differed at least tenfold in T cell genomes. Compared with bulk blood, circulating pathogenic-like lymphocytes shared substantially more CDR3 sequences with synovial T cells.

Clones were sequenced by immunoSEQ multiplex PCR, and TCRdb holds only the in-frame ones, with some missing. This table has over 30,000 clones, about 96% appearing once. The CDR3 length is 15 residues. Germline V CDR1 and CDR2: LNHDA, SQIVND (reference sequence). V lost 5 bases, J lost 5 bases, and 6 bases stayed unmatched. The clonotype originates from a human donor with juvenile idiopathic arthritis. The rearrangement joins TRBV19 to TRBJ1-6, with 7 bases matching TRBD1. The sequencing input was CD4+ T cells from blood. The DNA for the CDR3 is TGTGCCAGTAGTCGCCAGGGGGTAAATAATTCACCCCTCCACTTT. It yields the protein CASSRQGVNNSPLHF.